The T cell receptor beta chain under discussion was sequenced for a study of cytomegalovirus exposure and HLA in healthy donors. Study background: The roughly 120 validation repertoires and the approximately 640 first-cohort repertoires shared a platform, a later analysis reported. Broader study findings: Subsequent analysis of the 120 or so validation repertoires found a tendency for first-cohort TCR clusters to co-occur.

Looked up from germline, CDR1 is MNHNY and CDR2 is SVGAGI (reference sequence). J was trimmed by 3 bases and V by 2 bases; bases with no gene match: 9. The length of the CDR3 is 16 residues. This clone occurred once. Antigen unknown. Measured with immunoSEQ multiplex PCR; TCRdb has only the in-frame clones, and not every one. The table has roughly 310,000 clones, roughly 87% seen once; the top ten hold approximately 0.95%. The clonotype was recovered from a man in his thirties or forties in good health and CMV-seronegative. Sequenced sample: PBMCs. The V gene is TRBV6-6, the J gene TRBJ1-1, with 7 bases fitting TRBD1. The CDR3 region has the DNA TGTGCCAGCAGTTACGGGACAGTCGGGCGATACACTGAAGCTTTCTTT. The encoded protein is CASSYGTVGRYTEAFF.